The 21 T cell receptor beta chains below were found in one sample sequenced in a study of blood T cells in healthy people across ages (dated by TCRdb to between 2015 and 2016). The protocol used for the library was 5' RACE. The sequencing machine was an Illumina HiSeq 2500. A second PCR of roughly 6 to 11 cycles was run with a J-beta primer mix and a sample-barcoded 5' primer. Using fastp at Q25 and MiXCR, TCRdb reprocessed the public reads and kept productive beta chains. CDR3 protein sequences are deduplicated, and each keeps its most common genes and DNA. Across this sample there are approximately 850,000 distinct CDR3 sequences, with roughly 64% seen only once. About 20% of the sample is in the top ten clones. The sequenced sample consisted of blood. The receptors were gathered from a man aged 25-40 years in good health.

The chain carries TRBV2 and TRBJ2-7; possibly TRBD1 or TRBD2 for D (5 bases each). This CDR3 is built from 11 residues. The germline gives CDR1 SNHLY, CDR2 FYNNEI. The V end lost 9 bases, the J end lost 10 bases, and 16 bases lay between the germline ends. CDR3: CASYGGLAQYF. The CDR3 DNA sequence: TGTGCCAGTTATGGGGGTTTGGCCCAGTACTTC.

This rearrangement joins TRBV7-9 to TRBJ2-5, with D tentatively TRBD2 (5 bases). The V gene lost 8 bases and the J gene lost 7 bases, with 17 bases spanning the gap. CDR3 size: 13 residues. Germline V gives CDR1 SEHNR, CDR2 FQNEAQ (reference sequence). The CDR3 sequence is CASATNEAGTQYF. CDR3 DNA: TGTGCCAGCGCGACCAACGAGGCGGGGACCCAGTACTTC.

The CDR3 loop is CASSQDSDSPLHF. The CDR3 DNA reads as TGTGCCAGCAGCCAGGACAGTGATTCACCCCTCCACTTT. The chain carries TRBV7-3 and TRBJ1-6; perhaps TRBD1 as D (6 bases). Trimming cost V 5 bases and J 8 bases, with 10 bases left between them. Germline V gene data show CDR1 as SGHTA and CDR2 as FQGTGA. The CDR3 is 13 amino acids.

V is TRBV12-3 or TRBV12-4 and J is TRBJ2-5, with D possibly matching TRBD1 (6 bases). The J call may be mistaken, given a closer DNA end match to TRBJ2-7. The CDR3 has 14 amino acids. CDR3 residues: CASSFHGQTYEQYF. CDR3 coding DNA: TGTGCCAGCAGTTTTCATGGACAGACCTACGAGCAGTACTTC.

This clonotype appeared a few times. The chain uses TRBV6-6 and TRBJ2-4, with 7 bases aligning to TRBD1. The J call may be wrong; the DNA end is better matched by TRBJ2-5. Germline assignment: CDR1 MNHNY and CDR2 SVGAGI (reference sequence). CDR3 size: 14 residues. CDR3 region: CASSYGQGVETQYF. Written as DNA, the CDR3 is TGTGCCAGCAGTTACGGGCAGGGGGTAGAGACCCAGTACTTC.

CDR3 in DNA: TGCAGCGTTGATGGGGCAACCTCCTCAGGCTATGGCTACACCTTC. It specifies CSVDGATSSGYGYTF. This chain uses TRBV29-1 with TRBJ1-2, with D tentatively TRBD1 (5 bases). CDR1 is SQVTM, CDR2 ANQGSEA, per germline. V was shortened by 3 bases and J by 4 bases, with 18 bases between the two germline ends. This CDR3 has 15 residues.

A few counts support this clonotype. The CDR3 region is CASSVGSGDEQFF. CDR3 DNA sequence: TGTGCCAGCAGCGTAGGAAGCGGGGACGAGCAGTTCTTC. This chain uses TRBV9 with TRBJ2-1; 7 bases are shared with TRBD2. There are 13 residues in the CDR3. Germline CDR1 reads SGDLS; CDR2 reads YYNGEE. V trimming: 0 bases; J trimming: 10 bases; junction bases outside the gene matches: 4. Full variable domain (rest looked up from reference TRBV9 and TRBJ2-1): DSGVTQTPKHLITATGQRVTLRCSPRSGDLSVYWYQQSLDQGLQFLIQYYNGEERAKGNILERFSAQQFPDLHSELNLSSLELGDSALYFCASSVGSGDEQFFGPGTRLTVL.

This clonotype was counted a few times. V is TRBV9 and J is TRBJ1-1; 10 bases align to TRBD1. The CDR3 extends over 13 amino acids. The V segment lost 3 bases and the J segment 7 bases; nucleotides outside the gene matches: 3. From germline, CDR1 is SGDLS and CDR2 YYNGEE. The CDR3 DNA reads TGTGCCAGCAGCGGACGGGACAGGGGTGAAGCTTTCTTT. It encodes CASSGRDRGEAFF.

J is TRBJ2-7 and V is TRBV12-3 or TRBV12-4, with D perhaps matching TRBD1 (5 bases). The CDR3 runs 14 residues. The V end was cut by 3 bases, the J end by 7 bases, with 16 bases between. CDR3 protein: CASSFVQVVGEQYF. DNA for the CDR3: TGTGCCAGCAGTTTTGTACAGGTGGTGGGAGAGCAGTACTTC.

This clonotype was found a few times. The chain has TRBV5-1 and TRBJ2-7, with 10 positions matching TRBD2. CDR1 and CDR2 from the germline V gene are SGHRS and YFSETQ. The CDR3 spans 15 residues. V lost 2 bases, J lost 2 bases, and 4 bases stayed unmatched. The CDR3 DNA sequence: TGCGCCAGCAGCTTCAGCGGGAGGGCCCCCTACGAGCAGTACTTC. Translation: CASSFSGRAPYEQYF.

This clonotype appeared a few times. The chain carries TRBV20-1 and TRBJ2-5; D is unresolved. Per germline, CDR1 DFQATT and CDR2 SNEGSKA (reference sequence). The CDR3 loop spans 10 amino acids. Trimming removed 3 bases from V and 7 bases from J, with 6 bases in between. The CDR3: CSARVGTQYF. CDR3 DNA: TGCAGTGCTAGGGTGGGGACCCAGTACTTC.

This clonotype was found a few times. The J gene is TRBJ2-7, the V gene TRBV29-1; D is unresolved. Germline V gene sequence: CDR1 SQVTM, CDR2 ANQGSEA. The CDR3 consists of 11 residues. CDR3 protein: CSVAILNEQYF. For the CDR3, the DNA is TGCAGTGTGGCCATTCTAAACGAGCAGTACTTC.

This clonotype has a handful of counts. CDR3: CASSPQIEAFF. DNA for the CDR3: TGTGCCAGCAGCCCCCAGATAGAAGCTTTCTTT. The chain employs TRBV7-2 and TRBJ1-1; D unresolved. Germline CDR1 and CDR2: SGHTA and FQGNSA. Trimming cost V 5 bases and J 8 bases, with 9 bases left between them. CDR3 size: 11 residues.

The CDR3 is CASSLGESYNEQFF. The DNA of the CDR3 is TGCGCCAGCAGCCTTGGGGAATCCTACAATGAGCAGTTCTTC. V and J are TRBV5-1 and TRBJ2-1; no clear D gene. The germline V gene encodes CDR1 SGHRS and CDR2 YFSETQ. The CDR3 is made up of 14 amino acids. With 4 bases removed from V and 1 base from J, the gap between germline ends came to 9 bases. Using reference TRBV5-1 and TRBJ2-1 for the parts outside the CDR3, the full variable domain is KAGVTQTPRYLIKTRGQQVTLSCSPISGHRSVSWYQQTPGQGLQFLFEYFSETQRNKGNFPGRFSGRQFSNSRSEMNVSTLELGDSALYLCASSLGESYNEQFFGPGTRLTVL.

This clonotype was seen more than once but under ten times. This chain uses TRBV28 with TRBJ1-5, with 9 bases matching TRBD1. The CDR3 has 14 residues. Germline values: CDR1 MDHEN, CDR2 SYDVKM. Trimming took 6 bases from V and 3 from J; bases not matched to a gene: 3. In nucleotides, the CDR3 is TGTGCCAGCAGGTGGGACAGGGCCAATCAGCCCCAGCATTTT. Its protein is CASRWDRANQPQHF.

The chain links TRBV7-2 to TRBJ2-1; D is uncertain. V lost 5 bases, J lost 4 bases, and 12 bases lay in between. Germline CDR1 reads SGHTA; CDR2 reads FQGNSA. CDR3 length: 14 residues. The CDR3 here is CASSLILTYNEQFF. CDR3 nucleotide sequence: TGTGCCAGCAGCCTGATTTTGACATACAATGAGCAGTTCTTC.

The chain recombines TRBV20-1 with TRBJ1-5; no clear D gene. There are 13 residues in the CDR3. Trimming removed 4 bases at V and 5 bases at J, with 12 bases between. CDR1 is DFQATT, CDR2 SNEGSKA, per germline (reference sequence). The CDR3 loop is CSAKRAGYQPQHF. As DNA, the CDR3 is TGCAGTGCTAAACGTGCAGGCTATCAGCCCCAGCATTTT.

This clonotype was observed a handful of times. The V call is TRBV6-1, the J call TRBJ2-4, with D unclear. The CDR3 has 13 residues. From germline, CDR1 is MNHNS and CDR2 SASEGT. V lost 8 bases and J lost 6, with 14 bases in between. This CDR3 reads CASLGLGRNIQYF. The CDR3 DNA follows: TGTGCCAGCCTAGGGCTGGGCAGAAACATTCAGTACTTC.

This chain links TRBV7-9 with TRBJ2-5; D is unresolved. The CDR3 is made up of 12 amino acids. V was pared by 6 bases and J by 6 bases, with 11 bases between. CDR1 SEHNR and CDR2 FQNEAQ come from the germline V gene (reference sequence). CDR3 region: CASSREIKTQYF. In nucleotides, the CDR3 is TGTGCCAGCAGTCGAGAGATTAAGACCCAGTACTTC.

This chain joins TRBV11-2 and TRBJ2-3; perhaps TRBD2 as D (6 bases). Looked up from germline, CDR1 is SGHAT and CDR2 is FQNNGV. V was pared by 4 bases and J by 3 bases, with 14 bases between. This CDR3 comprises 15 residues. The DNA of the CDR3 is TGTGCCAGCAGCTACCTCGGGGGTGTGACAGATACGCAGTATTTT. This translates into CASSYLGGVTDTQYF.

This clonotype was found many times. The CDR3 loop reads CASSGTGGTEAFF. In DNA form, the CDR3 reads TGTGCCAGCAGCGGGACAGGGGGGACTGAAGCTTTCTTT. The rearrangement uses TRBV7-2 and TRBJ1-1, with 11 nucleotides matching TRBD1. Trimming removed 5 bases from V and 5 bases from J; junction bases left unmatched: 1. The CDR3 extends over 13 amino acids. Looked up from germline, CDR1 is SGHTA and CDR2 is FQGNSA.